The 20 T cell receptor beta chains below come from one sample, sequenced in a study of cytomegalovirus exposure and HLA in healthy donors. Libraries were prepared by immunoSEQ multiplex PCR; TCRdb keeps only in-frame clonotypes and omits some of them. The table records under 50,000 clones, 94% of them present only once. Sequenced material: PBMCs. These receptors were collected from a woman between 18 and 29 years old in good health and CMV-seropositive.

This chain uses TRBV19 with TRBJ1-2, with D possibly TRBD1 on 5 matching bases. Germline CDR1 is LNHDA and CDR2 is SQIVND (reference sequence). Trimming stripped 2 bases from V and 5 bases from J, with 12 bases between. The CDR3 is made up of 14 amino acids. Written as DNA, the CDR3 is TGTGCCAGTAGTATAAAATGGAGACAGTATGGCTACACCTTC. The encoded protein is CASSIKWRQYGYTF.

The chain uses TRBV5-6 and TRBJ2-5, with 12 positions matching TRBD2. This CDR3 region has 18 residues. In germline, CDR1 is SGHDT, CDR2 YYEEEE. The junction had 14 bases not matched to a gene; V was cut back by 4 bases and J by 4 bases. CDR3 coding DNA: TGTGCCAGCAGCCCCCCCATTTCTAGCGGGAGGGCCGGAGAGACCCAGTACTTC. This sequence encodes CASSPPISSGRAGETQYF. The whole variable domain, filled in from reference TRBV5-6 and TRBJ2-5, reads DAGVTQSPTHLIKTRGQQVTLRCSPKSGHDTVSWYQQALGQGPQFIFQYYEEEERQRGNFPDRFSGHQFPNYSSELNVNALLLGDSALYLCASSPPISSGRAGETQYFGPGTRLLVL.

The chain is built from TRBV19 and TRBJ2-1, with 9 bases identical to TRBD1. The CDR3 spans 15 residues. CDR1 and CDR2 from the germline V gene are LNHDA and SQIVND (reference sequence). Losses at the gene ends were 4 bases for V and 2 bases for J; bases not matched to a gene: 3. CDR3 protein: CASSKTGGAYNEQFF. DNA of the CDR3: TGTGCCAGTAGTAAGACAGGGGGGGCCTACAATGAGCAGTTCTTC.

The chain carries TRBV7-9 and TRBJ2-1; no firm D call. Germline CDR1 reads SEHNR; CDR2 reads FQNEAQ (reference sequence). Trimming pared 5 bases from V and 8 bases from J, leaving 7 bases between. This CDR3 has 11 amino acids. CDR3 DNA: TGTGCCAGCAGCCCCGTCGATGAGCAGTTCTTC. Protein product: CASSPVDEQFF.

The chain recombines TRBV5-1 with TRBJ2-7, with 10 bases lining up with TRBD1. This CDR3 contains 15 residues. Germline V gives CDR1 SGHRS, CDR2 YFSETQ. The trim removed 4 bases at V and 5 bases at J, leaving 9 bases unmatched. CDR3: CASSVRDRGYNEQYF. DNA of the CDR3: TGCGCCAGCAGCGTCCGGGACAGGGGATATAACGAGCAGTACTTC. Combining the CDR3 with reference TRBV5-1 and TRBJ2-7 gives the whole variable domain KAGVTQTPRYLIKTRGQQVTLSCSPISGHRSVSWYQQTPGQGLQFLFEYFSETQRNKGNFPGRFSGRQFSNSRSEMNVSTLELGDSALYLCASSVRDRGYNEQYFGPGTRLTVT.

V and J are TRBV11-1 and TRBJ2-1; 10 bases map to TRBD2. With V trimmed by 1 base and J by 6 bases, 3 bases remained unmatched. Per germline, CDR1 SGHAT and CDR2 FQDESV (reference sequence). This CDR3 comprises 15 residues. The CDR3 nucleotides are TGTGCCAGCAGCTTAGGCCCTAGCGGGGGCAATGAGCAGTTCTTC. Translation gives CASSLGPSGGNEQFF.

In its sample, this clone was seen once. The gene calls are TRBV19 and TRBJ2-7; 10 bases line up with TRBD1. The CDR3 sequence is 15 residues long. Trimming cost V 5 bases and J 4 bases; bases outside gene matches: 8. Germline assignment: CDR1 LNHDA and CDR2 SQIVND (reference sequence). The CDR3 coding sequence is TGTGCCAGTAGTCCAGCGCCGGGACAGGGGTACGAGCAGTACTTC. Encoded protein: CASSPAPGQGYEQYF.

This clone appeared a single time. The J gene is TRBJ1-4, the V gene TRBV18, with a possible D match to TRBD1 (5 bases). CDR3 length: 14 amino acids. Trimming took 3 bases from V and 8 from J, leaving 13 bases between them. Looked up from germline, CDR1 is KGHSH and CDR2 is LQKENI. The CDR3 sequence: CASSPGGVAEKLFF. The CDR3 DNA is TGTGCCAGCTCACCGGGAGGGGTAGCGGAAAAACTGTTTTTT. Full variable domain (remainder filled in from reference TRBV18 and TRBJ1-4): NAGVMQNPRHLVRRRGQEARLRCSPMKGHSHVYWYRQLPEEGLKFMVYLQKENIIDESGMPKERFSAEFPKEGPSILRIQQVVRGDSAAYFCASSPGGVAEKLFFGSGTQLSVL.

CDR3 amino acids: CASSLDVAGYGGEQFF. CDR3 bases: TGTGCCAGCAGCTTAGACGTAGCGGGATACGGCGGTGAGCAGTTCTTC. The chain has TRBV7-9 and TRBJ2-1, with 8 positions matching TRBD2. The germline CDR1 and CDR2 sequences are SEHNR and FQNEAQ (reference sequence). Losses at the gene ends were 1 base for V and 9 bases for J; bases not matched to a gene: 11. The CDR3 spans 16 residues.

The CDR3 spells CASRKTGTGDEKLFF. The CDR3, as DNA: TGTGCCAGCAGGAAAACCGGGACAGGGGACGAAAAACTGTTTTTT. This rearrangement joins TRBV11-2 to TRBJ1-4, with 10 bases aligning to TRBD1. Germline CDR1 is SGHAT and CDR2 is FQNNGV. V dropped 6 bases and J dropped 8; count of bases not matched to a gene: 9. The CDR3 length is 15 residues. The full variable domain, with the rest looked up from reference TRBV11-2 and TRBJ1-4, is EAGVAQSPRYKIIEKRQSVAFWCNPISGHATLYWYQQILGQGPKLLIQFQNNGVVDDSQLPKDRFSAERLKGVDSTLKIQPAKLEDSAVYLCASRKTGTGDEKLFFGSGTQLSVL.

CDR3 in DNA: TGCGCCAGCAGACCCCGGGGGGACACTGAAGCTTTCTTT. This sequence encodes CASRPRGDTEAFF. This chain joins TRBV5-1 and TRBJ1-1; tentative D call: TRBD1 (5 bases). V was clipped by 5 bases and J by 3 bases, with 11 bases between them. Germline CDR1 SGHRS, CDR2 YFSETQ. The CDR3 is 13 residues long.

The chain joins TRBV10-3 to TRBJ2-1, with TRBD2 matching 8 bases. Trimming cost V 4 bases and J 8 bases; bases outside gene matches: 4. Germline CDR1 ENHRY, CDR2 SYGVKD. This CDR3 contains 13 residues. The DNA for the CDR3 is TGTGCCATCAGTGTTCGGGGGGGGGATGAGCAGTTCTTC. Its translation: CAISVRGGDEQFF.

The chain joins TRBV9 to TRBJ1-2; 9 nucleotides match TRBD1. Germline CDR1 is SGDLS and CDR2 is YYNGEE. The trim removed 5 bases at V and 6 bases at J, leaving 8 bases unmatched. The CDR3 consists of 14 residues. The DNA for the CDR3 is TGTGCCAGCAGGGCTATACAGGGGGCGCATGGCTACACCTTC. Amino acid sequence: CASRAIQGAHGYTF.

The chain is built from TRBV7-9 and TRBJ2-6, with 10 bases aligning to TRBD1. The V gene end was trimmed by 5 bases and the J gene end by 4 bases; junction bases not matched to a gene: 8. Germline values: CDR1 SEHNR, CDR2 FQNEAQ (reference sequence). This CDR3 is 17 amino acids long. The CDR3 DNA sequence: TGTGCCAGCAGCCCCGGGACAGGGGTAGACGGGGCCAACGTCCTGACTTTC. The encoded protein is CASSPGTGVDGANVLTF.

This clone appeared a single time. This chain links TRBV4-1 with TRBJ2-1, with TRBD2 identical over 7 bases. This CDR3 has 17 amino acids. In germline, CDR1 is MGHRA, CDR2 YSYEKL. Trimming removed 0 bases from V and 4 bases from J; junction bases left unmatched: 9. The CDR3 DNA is TGCGCCAGCAGCCAAGACGGAGGGAGGGCCAAGTACAATGAGCAGTTCTTC. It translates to CASSQDGGRAKYNEQFF.

The CDR3 bases are TGTGCCAGCAGCTGGGACAGGGAAGCCGGGGAGCTGTTTTTT. Translated, it gives CASSWDREAGELFF. This sequence joins TRBV7-3 and TRBJ2-2, with TRBD1 matching over 9 bases. The CDR3 is 14 residues long. Germline lookup yields CDR1 SGHTA and CDR2 FQGTGA. Trimming removed 4 bases from V and 6 bases from J; junction bases left unmatched: 3. Supplemented by reference TRBV7-3 and TRBJ2-2, the full variable domain reads GAGVSQTPSNKVTEKGKYVELRCDPISGHTALYWYRQSLGQGPEFLIYFQGTGAADDSGLPNDRFFAVRPEGSVSTLKIQRTERGDSAVYLCASSWDREAGELFFGEGSRLTVL.

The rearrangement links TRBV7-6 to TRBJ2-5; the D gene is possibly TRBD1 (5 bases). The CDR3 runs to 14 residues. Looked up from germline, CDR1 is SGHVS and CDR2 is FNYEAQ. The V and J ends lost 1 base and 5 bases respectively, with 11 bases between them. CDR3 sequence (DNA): TGTGCCAGCAGCTTAGTAGCAGGGTGGGAGACCCAGTACTTC. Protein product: CASSLVAGWETQYF.

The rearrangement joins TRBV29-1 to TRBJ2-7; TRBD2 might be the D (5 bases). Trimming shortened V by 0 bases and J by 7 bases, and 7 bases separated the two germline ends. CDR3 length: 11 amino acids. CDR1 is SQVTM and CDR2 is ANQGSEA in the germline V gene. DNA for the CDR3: TGCAGCGTTGAAGATCCGGGGGAGCAGTACTTC. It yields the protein CSVEDPGEQYF.

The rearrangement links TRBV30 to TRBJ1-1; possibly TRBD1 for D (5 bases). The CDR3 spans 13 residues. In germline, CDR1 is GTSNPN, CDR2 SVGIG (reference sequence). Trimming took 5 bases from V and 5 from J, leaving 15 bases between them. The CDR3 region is CAWGIVGGTEAFF. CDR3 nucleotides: TGTGCCTGGGGGATTGTGGGGGGGACTGAAGCTTTCTTT.

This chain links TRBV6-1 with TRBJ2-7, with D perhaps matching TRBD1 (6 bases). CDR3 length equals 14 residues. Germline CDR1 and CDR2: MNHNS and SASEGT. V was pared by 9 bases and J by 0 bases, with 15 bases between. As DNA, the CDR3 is TGTGCCAGTCTCCCGGGACACGACTCCTACGAGCAGTACTTC. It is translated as CASLPGHDSYEQYF.